The 16 T cell receptor beta chains below were found in one sample sequenced in a study of shared clonotypes between healthy human individuals (dated by TCRdb to about 2020). Libraries came from the immunoSEQ multiplex PCR assay. TCRdb mirrors the immuneACCESS table, restricted to in-frame sequences. Some clones are absent from its copies; in checked studies, under half trace to an unresolved V gene, and the reason for the others is unknown. Present in this sample are roughly 2.2 million clones, 80% to 95% of which were seen just once. The ten largest clones represent about 0.39% of the sample. Source material: naive CD4+ T cells from PBMCs. The label giving this sample's cell subset or site can be read as: CD45RA+ positively selected. The source is a man aged 18 to 30 in good health. Some clones in this sample may be carry-over from other donors' samples.

The chain links TRBV6-5 to TRBJ1-2; no clear D. This CDR3 contains 15 residues. Per germline, CDR1 MNHEY and CDR2 SVGAGI. Trimming took 0 bases from V and 4 from J, leaving 12 bases between them. This CDR3 is CASSYSAGSGYGYTF. The CDR3 bases are TGTGCCAGCAGTTACTCTGCGGGAAGCGGCTATGGCTACACCTTC.

The J gene is TRBJ1-2, the V gene TRBV6-1; a possible D gene is TRBD1 (6 bases). Trimming pared 1 base from V and 4 bases from J, leaving 16 bases between. This CDR3 is built from 16 residues. The germline V gene encodes CDR1 MNHNS and CDR2 SASEGT. For the CDR3, the DNA is TGTGCCAGCAGTGAAGGGGGGGCAGGGGTTATCTATGGCTACACCTTC. Amino acids: CASSEGGAGVIYGYTF.

The chain links TRBV6-1 to TRBJ1-2; no clear D gene. The CDR3 length is 13 residues. The V end lost 2 bases, the J end lost 8 bases, and 12 bases lay between the germline ends. Germline V lookup: CDR1 MNHNS, CDR2 SASEGT. In nucleotides, the CDR3 is TGTGCCAGCAGTGAACGCGTCTCCTCGGGCTACACCTTC. As protein: CASSERVSSGYTF.

The V and J genes are TRBV27 and TRBJ2-7, with 11 bases matching TRBD2. The CDR3 sequence is 15 residues long. Germline assignment: CDR1 MNHEY and CDR2 SMNVEV (reference sequence). V lost 7 bases to trimming and J lost 3 bases; unmatched junction nucleotides: 8. The CDR3 loop reads CASTTSGDGVYEQYF. CDR3 bases: TGTGCCAGCACGACTAGCGGGGATGGAGTCTACGAGCAGTACTTC.

V is TRBV10-3 and J is TRBJ1-1, with 8 bases matching TRBD1. J was trimmed by 0 bases and V by 6 bases; bases with no gene match: 12. Germline V CDR1 and CDR2: ENHRY, SYGVKD. CDR3 length: 17 residues. The CDR3 region has the DNA TGTGCCATCAGGGGGACAGGACCCAGCCAAATGAACACTGAAGCTTTCTTT. It translates to CAIRGTGPSQMNTEAFF.

This chain uses TRBV7-8 with TRBJ1-1; 11 bases are a match to TRBD1. Germline CDR1 and CDR2: SGHVS and FQNEAQ. Trimming at V came to 6 bases and at J to 4 bases, leaving 7 bases not matched to a gene. The CDR3 length is 15 residues. In nucleotides, the CDR3 is TGTGCCAGCAGTATACCGGGACAGGGGGGCACTGAAGCTTTCTTT. Encoded protein: CASSIPGQGGTEAFF.

Worth noting for this clone: The sample holds other DNA sequences that translate to the same CDR3. V gene TRBV30 combines with J gene TRBJ2-1, with D perhaps matching TRBD1 (5 bases). The V end was cut by 0 bases, the J end by 2 bases, with 5 bases between. Germline CDR1 is GTSNPN and CDR2 is SVGIG (reference sequence). This CDR3 is 13 amino acids long. CDR3 in amino acids: CAWSVGPYNEQFF. The CDR3 DNA reads TGTGCCTGGAGTGTGGGGCCCTACAATGAGCAGTTCTTC.

This clone was picked up one time. J is TRBJ1-1 and V is TRBV5-5, with TRBD1 identical over 7 bases. This CDR3 comprises 12 residues. Germline V gene lookup returns CDR1 SGHKS and CDR2 YYEKEE (reference sequence). With 3 bases clipped from V and 8 bases from J, the junction kept 4 bases outside the gene matches. CDR3 coding DNA: TGTGCCAGCAGCTACGGACAGGTGGAAGCTTTCTTT. Encoded protein: CASSYGQVEAFF.

The V and J genes are TRBV29-1 and TRBJ2-7; 12 nucleotides line up with TRBD1. The J segment lost 4 bases and the V segment lost 7 bases, leaving 5 bases of the junction unmatched. The CDR3 consists of 13 residues. Germline CDR1 and CDR2: SQVTM and ANQGSEA. The CDR3 DNA sequence: TGCAGCGCCGGGACAGGGGGCGGGTACGAGCAGTACTTC. Protein product: CSAGTGGGYEQYF.

The chain is built from TRBV7-8 and TRBJ1-2; D not certain. Trimming left V 1 base short and J 2 bases short, with 14 bases between. The CDR3 covers 16 residues. CDR1 and CDR2 from the germline V gene are SGHVS and FQNEAQ. This chain's CDR3 is CASSLVGGVSNYGYTF. DNA for the CDR3: TGTGCCAGCAGCTTAGTTGGTGGGGTGTCCAACTATGGCTACACCTTC.

CDR3 sequence: CASSLGAGPGANVLTF. The CDR3 DNA sequence: TGTGCCAGCAGCCTGGGGGCAGGGCCCGGGGCCAACGTCCTGACTTTC. This chain links TRBV7-2 with TRBJ2-6, with D perhaps TRBD1 (6 bases). From germline, CDR1 is SGHTA and CDR2 FQGNSA. This CDR3 is 16 amino acids long. The germline V and J ends were trimmed by 5 bases and 4 bases, with 15 bases remaining between them.

The chain employs TRBV7-2 and TRBJ2-7, with TRBD2 identical over 14 bases. CDR3 length: 15 amino acids. Per the germline V gene, CDR1 is SGHTA and CDR2 is FQGNSA. V was clipped by 3 bases and J by 6 bases; unmatched bases: 4. The CDR3 region has the DNA TGTGCCAGCAGCTTCGGACTAGCGGGAGGCCGCGAGCAGTACTTC. Its translation is CASSFGLAGGREQYF. Based on the CDR3 plus reference TRBV7-2 and TRBJ2-7, the full variable domain is GAGVSQSPSNKVTEKGKDVELRCDPISGHTALYWYRQSLGQGLEFLIYFQGNSAPDKSGLPSDRFSAERTGGSVSTLTIQRTQQEDSAVYLCASSFGLAGGREQYFGPGTRLTVT.

The rearrangement joins TRBV5-4 to TRBJ2-3; D possibly corresponds to TRBD2 (5 bases). The V end was cut by 0 bases, the J end by 2 bases, with 13 bases between. The length of the CDR3 is 16 residues. The germline CDR1 and CDR2 sequences are SGHNT and YYREEE (reference sequence). CDR3 protein: CASSLDLALSTDTQYF. CDR3 in DNA: TGTGCCAGCAGCTTGGACCTAGCCCTATCCACAGATACGCAGTATTTT.

In regard to this clone: The same CDR3 is also encoded by other DNA sequences in this sample. The chain joins TRBV9 to TRBJ1-2; D uncertain. Germline V gene sequence: CDR1 SGDLS, CDR2 YYNGEE. V was pared by 4 bases and J by 3 bases, with 4 bases between. The CDR3 consists of 11 residues. The CDR3 here is CASSRDYGYTF. The DNA of the CDR3 is TGTGCCAGCAGCCGGGACTATGGCTACACCTTC.

About this clone itself: This may arise from a read error, as a much more abundant clone is one base away. The chain recombines TRBV4-3 with TRBJ2-7; D not certain. The CDR3 extends over 15 amino acids. The germline gives CDR1 LGHNA, CDR2 YSLEER. CDR3 region: CASSQGATKTYKQYF. Written as DNA, the CDR3 is TGCGCCAGCAGCCAAGGGGCAACGAAGACCTACAAGCAGTACTTC.

The genes are TRBV12-2 and TRBJ1-2. TRBV12-2 is reported as a pseudogene. There are 13 residues in the CDR3. The CDR3 DNA sequence: TGTGCAAGTCCCCGCCGCACTGTCTATGGCTACACCTTC. Translating it yields CASPRRTVYGYTF.